This T cell receptor (beta chain) was obtained from a study of T cell repertoires in cytomegalovirus infection. About the study: A matching HLA type, together with CMV infection, was signaled by public TCR beta signatures.

As for this clonotype: Antigen: not known. A read error is possible here, since a much larger clone lies one base away.

The CDR3 contains 13 residues. Germline loops: CDR1 SGHVS, CDR2 FNYEAQ. V trimming: 6 bases; J trimming: 5 bases; junction bases outside the gene matches: 6. TCRdb reanalysed the reads using MiXCR and keeps one entry per CDR3 protein. The table records 100,000 or so distinct CDR3 sequences, under 25% of them present only once. Study observations and caveats: CMV-specific TCR beta clonotypes restricted by HLA-C dominated the ex vivo response. Cumulated frequencies of public TCR beta families served to identify carriers of CMV plus the relevant HLA.

This TCR derives from a human donor in good health (CMV status not recorded). Some clones in this sample may be carry-over from other donors' samples. The rearrangement joins TRBV7-6 to TRBJ2-5, with 7 bases fitting TRBD1. What was sequenced was CD8+ T cells from PBMCs. This CDR3 is CASRGGPMETQYF. The CDR3 DNA follows: TGTGCCAGCAGAGGGGGCCCTATGGAGACCCAGTACTTC.